This T cell receptor beta chain was retrieved from a study of cytomegalovirus exposure and HLA in healthy donors. Findings and caveats of the study: Researchers reported that a few CMV-associated chains were confirmed in vitro as CMV antigen-specific. Productive status was seen about 87% or about 30% of the time for most TCR beta V segments in an earlier analysis.

Notes on this clone: Its antigen is currently unknown.

CDR1 and CDR2 from the germline V gene are SEHNR and FQNEAQ (reference sequence). Trimming at V came to 5 bases and at J to 0 bases, leaving 4 bases not matched to a gene. This CDR3 spans 16 amino acids. 13 Jbeta primers and 60 Vbeta primers were used for the PCR. The table came from immunoSEQ multiplex PCR; TCRdb's copy has only in-frame clones and leaves some out. The sample includes under 150,000 clones, 60% to 80% of them seen just once. The sequenced sample consisted of PBMCs. The J gene is TRBJ2-3, the V gene TRBV7-9, with 11 bases lining up with TRBD2. This receptor was obtained from a woman younger than 45 in good health and CMV-seropositive. The CDR3 loop is CASSERLAGSTDTQYF. CDR3 sequence (DNA): TGTGCCAGCAGCGAAAGACTAGCGGGGAGCACAGATACGCAGTATTTT. Full variable domain (missing parts from reference TRBV7-9 and TRBJ2-3): DTGVSQNPRHKITKRGQNVTFRCDPISEHNRLYWYRQTLGQGPEFLTYFQNEAQLEKSRLLSDRFSAERPKGSFSTLEIQRTEQGDSAMYLCASSERLAGSTDTQYFGPGTRLTVL.